A single sample is the source of the 7 T cell receptor beta chains below, sequenced in a study of T cell repertoires in cytomegalovirus infection. TCRdb recomputed calls from the reads with MiXCR, one row per CDR3 protein. Of roughly 120,000 distinct CDR3 sequences in the sample, 32% were seen once. The antigens for these receptors are not known. The input for sequencing was CD8+ T cells from cultured PBMCs, taken from culture after CMV antigen stimulation. Every receptor here comes from a human donor in good health (CMV status not recorded). Some clones in this sample may be carry-over from other donors' samples.

The V gene is TRBV7-8, the J gene TRBJ2-2, with TRBD2 as a possible D gene (7 bases). Germline V gene data show CDR1 as SGHVS and CDR2 as FQNEAQ. The CDR3 contains 16 residues. V shed 5 bases and J shed 4 bases, with 17 bases lying between them. The CDR3 DNA follows: TGTGCCAGCAGCGACGTCTGGGGGGGCAGCACCGGGGAGCTGTTTTTT. Translation: CASSDVWGGSTGELFF.

The gene calls are TRBV2 and TRBJ1-6; a weak D match, TRBD1 (5 bases). V was pared by 6 bases and J by 8 bases, with 11 bases between. This CDR3 is built from 13 residues. Germline CDR1 reads SNHLY; CDR2 reads FYNNEI. The CDR3 reads CASSQGGDSPLHF. The CDR3 nucleotides read TGTGCCAGCAGCCAGGGAGGGGATTCACCCCTCCACTTT.

Only a few counts were recorded for this clonotype. The chain is built from TRBV4-1 and TRBJ2-7; 8 bases are a match to TRBD2. V lost 4 bases and J lost 1; bases outside the gene matches: 9. Germline CDR1 reads MGHRA; CDR2 reads YSYEKL. The CDR3 consists of 16 residues. The CDR3 loop reads CASSPSGGGESYEQYF. CDR3 in DNA: TGCGCCAGCAGCCCCTCCGGGGGGGGCGAATCCTACGAGCAGTACTTC.

Many counts were recorded for this clonotype. The V and J genes are TRBV11-1 and TRBJ2-1; 12 nucleotides align to TRBD2. V dropped 5 bases and J dropped 15; count of bases not matched to a gene: 11. Germline V CDR1 and CDR2: SGHAT, FQDESV (reference sequence). The length of the CDR3 is 14 residues. The CDR3 is CASSPGLAGGHRFF. The CDR3 DNA sequence: TGTGCCAGCAGCCCGGGTCTAGCGGGGGGGCATCGGTTCTTC.

This clonotype was detected many times. The V gene is TRBV7-2, the J gene TRBJ1-3; D is unclear. The CDR3 runs to 14 residues. V was pared by 1 base and J by 0 bases, with 4 bases between. Germline lookup yields CDR1 SGHTA and CDR2 FQGNSA. CDR3 coding DNA: TGTGCCAGCAGCTTAGTAGGCTCTGGAAACACCATATATTTT. As protein: CASSLVGSGNTIYF.

This clonotype was counted a few times. The V gene is TRBV19, the J gene TRBJ1-2; D may be TRBD1 (5 bases). Per the germline V gene, CDR1 is LNHDA and CDR2 is SQIVND (reference sequence). The V end lost 6 bases, the J end lost 8 bases, and 16 bases lay between the germline ends. The CDR3 covers 13 residues. For the CDR3, the DNA is TGTGCCAGTAGCCTGCCAGGGCCCAGCGGCTACACCTTC. Protein: CASSLPGPSGYTF.

V gene TRBV15 combines with J gene TRBJ2-7; perhaps TRBD1 as D (6 bases). V was trimmed by 0 bases and J by 2 bases, leaving 17 bases between them. CDR3 length: 17 amino acids. Germline CDR1 and CDR2: LNHNV and YYDKDF (reference sequence). CDR3 bases: TGTGCCACCAGCAGAGATACGATAGAGACAGGACCCTACGAGCAGTACTTC. This encodes CATSRDTIETGPYEQYF.